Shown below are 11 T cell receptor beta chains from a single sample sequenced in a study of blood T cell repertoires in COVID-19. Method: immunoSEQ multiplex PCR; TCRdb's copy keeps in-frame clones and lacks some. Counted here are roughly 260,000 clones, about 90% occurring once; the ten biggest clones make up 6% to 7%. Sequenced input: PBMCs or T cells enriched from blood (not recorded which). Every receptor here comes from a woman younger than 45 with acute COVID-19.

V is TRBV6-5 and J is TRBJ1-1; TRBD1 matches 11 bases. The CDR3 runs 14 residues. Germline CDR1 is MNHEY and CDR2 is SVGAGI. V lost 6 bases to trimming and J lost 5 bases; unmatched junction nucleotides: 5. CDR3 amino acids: CASRRTGGETEAFF. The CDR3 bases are TGTGCCAGCAGAAGGACAGGGGGCGAAACTGAAGCTTTCTTT.

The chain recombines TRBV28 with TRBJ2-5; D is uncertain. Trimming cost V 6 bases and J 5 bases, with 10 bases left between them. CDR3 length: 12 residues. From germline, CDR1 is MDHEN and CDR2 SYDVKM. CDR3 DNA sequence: TGTGCCAGCAGATTCTCGAGGGAGACCCAGTACTTC. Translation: CASRFSRETQYF.

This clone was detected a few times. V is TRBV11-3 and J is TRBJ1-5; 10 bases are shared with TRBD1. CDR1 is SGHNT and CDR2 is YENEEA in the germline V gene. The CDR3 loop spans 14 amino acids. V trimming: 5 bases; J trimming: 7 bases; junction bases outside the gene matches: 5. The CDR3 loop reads CASSPTGGGQPQHF. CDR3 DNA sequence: TGTGCCAGCAGCCCGACAGGGGGCGGACAGCCCCAGCATTTT.

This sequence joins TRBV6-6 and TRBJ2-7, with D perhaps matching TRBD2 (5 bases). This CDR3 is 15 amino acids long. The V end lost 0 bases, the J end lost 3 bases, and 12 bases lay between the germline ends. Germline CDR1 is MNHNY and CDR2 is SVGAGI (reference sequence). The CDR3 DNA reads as TGTGCCAGCAGTTACTCGATTTGGGAGATCTACGAGCAGTACTTC. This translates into CASSYSIWEIYEQYF.

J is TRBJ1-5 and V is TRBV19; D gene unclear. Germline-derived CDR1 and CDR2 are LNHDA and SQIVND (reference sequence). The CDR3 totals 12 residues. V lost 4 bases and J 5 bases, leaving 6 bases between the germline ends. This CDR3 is CASSNRDQPQHF. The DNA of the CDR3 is TGTGCCAGTAGTAACCGAGATCAGCCCCAGCATTTT.

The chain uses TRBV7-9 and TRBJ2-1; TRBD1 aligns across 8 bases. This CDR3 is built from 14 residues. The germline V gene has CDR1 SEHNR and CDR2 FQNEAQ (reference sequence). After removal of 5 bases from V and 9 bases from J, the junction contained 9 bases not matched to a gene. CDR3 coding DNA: TGTGCCAGCAGCCTACAGGGGGTCGGGGGTGAGCAGTTCTTC. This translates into CASSLQGVGGEQFF.

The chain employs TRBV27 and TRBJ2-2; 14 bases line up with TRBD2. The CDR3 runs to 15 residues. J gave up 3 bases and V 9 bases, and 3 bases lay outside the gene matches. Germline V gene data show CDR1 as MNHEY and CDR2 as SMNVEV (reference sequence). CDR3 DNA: TGTGCCAGTGGACTAGCGGGAGGTCACACCGGGGAGCTGTTTTTT. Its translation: CASGLAGGHTGELFF.

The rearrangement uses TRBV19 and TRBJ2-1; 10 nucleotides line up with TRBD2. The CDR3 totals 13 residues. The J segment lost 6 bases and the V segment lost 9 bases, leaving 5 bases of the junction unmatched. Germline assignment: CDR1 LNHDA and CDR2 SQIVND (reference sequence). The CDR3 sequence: CASRSGRANEQFF. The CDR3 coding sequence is TGTGCCAGCAGAAGCGGGAGGGCCAATGAGCAGTTCTTC.

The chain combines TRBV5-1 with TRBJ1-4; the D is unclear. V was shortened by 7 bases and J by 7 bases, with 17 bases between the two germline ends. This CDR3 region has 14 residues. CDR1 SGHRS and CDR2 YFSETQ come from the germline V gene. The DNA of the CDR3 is TGCGCCAGCGGCCTGTCCGGGGAGGGTGAAAAACTGTTTTTT. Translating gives CASGLSGEGEKLFF.

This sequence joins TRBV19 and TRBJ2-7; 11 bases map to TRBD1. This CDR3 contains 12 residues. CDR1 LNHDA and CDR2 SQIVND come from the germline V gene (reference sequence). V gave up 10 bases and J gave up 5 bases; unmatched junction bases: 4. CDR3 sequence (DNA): TGTGCCACTGCGGACAGGGGGCACGAGCAGTACTTC. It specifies CATADRGHEQYF. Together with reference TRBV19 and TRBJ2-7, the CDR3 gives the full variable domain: DGGITQSPKYLFRKEGQNVTLSCEQNLNHDAMYWYRQDPGQGLRLIYYSQIVNDFQKGDIAEGYSVSREKKESFPLTVTSAQKNPTAFYLCATADRGHEQYFGPGTRLTVT.

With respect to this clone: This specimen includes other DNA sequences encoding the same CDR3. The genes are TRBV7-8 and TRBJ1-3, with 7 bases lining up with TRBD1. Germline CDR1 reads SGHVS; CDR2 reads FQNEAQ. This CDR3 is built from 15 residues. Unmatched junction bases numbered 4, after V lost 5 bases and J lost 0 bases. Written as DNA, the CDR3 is TGTGCCAGCAGCCTGGGACAGTCCTCTGGAAACACCATATATTTT. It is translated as CASSLGQSSGNTIYF.